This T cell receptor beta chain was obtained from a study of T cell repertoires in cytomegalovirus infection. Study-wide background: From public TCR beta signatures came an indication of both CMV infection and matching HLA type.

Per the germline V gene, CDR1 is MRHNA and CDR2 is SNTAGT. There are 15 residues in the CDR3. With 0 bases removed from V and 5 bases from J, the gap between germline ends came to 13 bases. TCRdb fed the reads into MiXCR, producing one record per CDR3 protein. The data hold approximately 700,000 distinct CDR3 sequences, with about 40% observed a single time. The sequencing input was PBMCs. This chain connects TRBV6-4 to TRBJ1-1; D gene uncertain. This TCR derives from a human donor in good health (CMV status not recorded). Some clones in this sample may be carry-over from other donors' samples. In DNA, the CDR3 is TGTGCCAGCAGTGACTCGGGTCTGGGGAGGACTGAAGCTTTCTTT. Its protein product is CASSDSGLGRTEAFF.